This T cell receptor (beta chain) was captured in a study of early T cells in non-severe SARS-CoV-2 infection (dated by TCRdb to the early 2020s). Notes on the research overall: TCR sequencing used bulk RNA from unsorted whole blood, so alpha and beta chains could not be paired.

Overall study outcomes, separate from this receptor: Matching against VDJdb was skewed toward anti-spike CD8 responses, likely underestimated virus-specific expansions, and missed private and CD4 specificities.

A case-control design nested within a healthcare worker cohort in London, UK, was used, with weekly nasopharyngeal swab PCR tests and blood sampling performed. Healthcare workers were recruited during the week of the UK lockdown, between 23 and 31 March 2020, and followed weekly for up to 16 weeks. CDR3 length: 14 amino acids, cysteine to phenylalanine. Only the CDR3 region is kept as DNA, spanning 42 bases read in frame from base 1. Trimming leaves V shorter by 3 bases and J shorter by 3 bases, with the junction holding 4 bases beyond the gene matches. The germline V gene specifies SGHRS as CDR1 and YFSETQ as CDR2. To prepare the library, 5' RACE was applied. Sequencing relied on a NextSeq 500. Unique molecular identifiers were attached to individual cDNA molecules in the TCR library protocol so that sequencing error and PCR bias could be corrected. Sequencing covered both TCR alpha and beta chains, and within each sample the abundances of alpha and beta sequences were tightly co-correlated. From the authors' description of their analysis: Decombinator V4 was used to annotate the V gene, J gene and CDR3 of the TCR sequences. Expanded TCRs were defined as changing significantly between any two time points under a Poisson model with p below 0.0001. TCR abundances were normalised to the total number of TCRs sequenced per sample and expressed as counts per million. MAIT TCRs were defined by TRAV1-2 paired with TRAJ12, TRAJ20 or TRAJ33, and iNKT TCRs by TRAV10 paired with TRAJ18. VDJdb, accessed 1 November 2021, was searched for CMV, EBV and SARS-CoV-2 annotated TCRs, excluding TCRs annotated for multiple antigens. The raw public data were reprocessed by TCRdb itself: fastp quality trimming at Q25, MiXCR clonotype calling, in-frame beta chains only. Records with the same CDR3 protein are collapsed into one entry carrying the most frequent genes and DNA. The V and J calls and clone size are TCRdb's, not the authors'. A total of tens of thousands of distinct CDR3 sequences appear in this sample, 7% to 8% of them only once. About 3.3% of the sample is in the top ten clones.

About this clonotype itself: It has no known antigen specificity. The sample holds no much larger clone one base away, and base qualities are not on file.

The chain is assembled from TRBV5-1 and TRBJ2-5, with 8 bases aligning to TRBD1. The specimen was whole blood. The source is an adult who was a healthcare worker with PCR-confirmed SARS-CoV-2 infection or an uninfected control (not recorded which). Read as DNA, the sequence is TGCGCCAGCAGCTCTCAGGGGGCCGAAGAGACCCAGTACTTC. This is translated as CASSSQGAEETQYF.